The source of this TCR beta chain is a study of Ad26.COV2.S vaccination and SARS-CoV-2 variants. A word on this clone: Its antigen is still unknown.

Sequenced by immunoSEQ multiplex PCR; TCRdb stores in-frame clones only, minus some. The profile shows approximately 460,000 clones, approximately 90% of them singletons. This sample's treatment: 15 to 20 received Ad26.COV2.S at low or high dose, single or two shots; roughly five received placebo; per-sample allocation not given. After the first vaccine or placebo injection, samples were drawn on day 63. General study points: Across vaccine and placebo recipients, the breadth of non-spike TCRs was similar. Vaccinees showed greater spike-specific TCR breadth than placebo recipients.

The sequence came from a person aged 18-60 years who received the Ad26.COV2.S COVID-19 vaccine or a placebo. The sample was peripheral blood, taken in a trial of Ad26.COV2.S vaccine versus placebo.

The CDR3 DNA sequence: TGTGCCAGTAGGAGTAGGGGGGCCACAGATACGCAGTATTTT. It codes for CASRSRGATDTQYF. The V gene is TRBV19, the J gene TRBJ2-3; the D call may be TRBD1 or TRBD2 (6 bases each). Germline V gene lookup returns CDR1 LNHDA and CDR2 SQIVND (reference sequence). This CDR3 region has 14 residues. The germline V and J ends were trimmed by 6 bases and 2 bases, with 12 bases remaining between them.